This T cell receptor beta chain was captured by sequencing in a study of shared clonotypes between healthy human individuals. The method was immunoSEQ multiplex PCR; TCRdb's version includes in-frame clones alone and lacks a portion of them. Among over 2 million clones, roughly 92% were seen once, and the ten largest hold around 0.35%. V lost 7 bases to trimming and J lost 3 bases, with 16 bases between them. Germline V gene data show CDR1 as SGHRS and CDR2 as YFSETQ. The CDR3 consists of 14 residues. Sequences were obtained from naive CD4+ T cells from PBMCs. Subset indicated: CD45RA+ positively selected. The clonotype comes from a man in his late teens or twenties in good health. Some clones in this sample may be carry-over from other donors' samples. This chain uses TRBV5-1 with TRBJ1-2; possibly TRBD1 for D (6 bases). The CDR3 sequence: CASRVGGADYGYTF. DNA for the CDR3: TGCGCCAGCCGTGTCGGGGGCGCAGACTATGGCTACACCTTC.